The 31 T cell receptor beta chains below were found in one sample sequenced in a study of molecular identifiers for immune sequencing clone quantification. A single record per CDR3 protein comes from TCRdb applying MiXCR to the PCR reads. The sample includes tens of thousands of distinct CDR3 sequences, less than 20% seen only once; the top ten take about 1.5%. The sample comprised naive CD8+ T cells from blood, with Jurkat cell RNA spiked in. This sample's subset: FACS-sorted CD8+CD4-CCR7+CD45RA+ naive T cells. Source of these receptors: a human donor in good health. Some libraries in this study had Jurkat cell RNA spiked in.

As concerns this clonotype: Since a much larger clone is just one base distant, this may be a read error. The CDR3 region is CASSYVRGNEQFF. DNA for the CDR3: TGTGCCAGCAGTTACGTCCGGGGTAATGAGCAGTTCTTC. The chain employs TRBV6-5 and TRBJ2-1; TRBD2 is a possible D gene (5 bases). The V gene lost 2 bases and the J gene lost 7 bases, with 9 bases spanning the gap. Germline CDR1 reads MNHEY; CDR2 reads SVGAGI. The CDR3 consists of 13 residues.

The rearrangement links TRBV9 to TRBJ1-1; tentatively, D is TRBD1 (5 bases). V lost 7 bases and J lost 1, with 11 bases in between. The CDR3 totals 13 residues. Germline loops: CDR1 SGDLS, CDR2 YYNGEE. CDR3 residues: CASGHGRNTEAFF. The CDR3 DNA sequence: TGTGCCAGCGGACATGGCAGGAACACTGAAGCTTTCTTT.

The chain has TRBV7-9 and TRBJ2-7; D gene uncertain. Trimming removed 5 bases at V and 6 bases at J, with 23 bases between. CDR1 is SEHNR and CDR2 is FQNEAQ in the germline V gene (reference sequence). CDR3 length: 16 residues. Written as DNA, the CDR3 is TGTGCCAGCAGCCCCTACGTGGGTACTTCCGTGGTCGAGCAGTACTTC. Protein product: CASSPYVGTSVVEQYF.

In its sample, this clonotype was seen once. A single base separates this from a much larger clone, so it may be a read error. Here the CDR3 omits its conserved ending phenylalanine or tryptophan, so a read error is the likely source. This rearrangement joins TRBV19 to TRBJ2-7; 7 bases fit TRBD1. J lost 4 bases, V lost 9 bases, and 12 bases had no gene match. The CDR3 covers 14 residues. The germline V gene has CDR1 LNHDA and CDR2 SQIVND (reference sequence). The CDR3 bases are TGTGCCAGCAGCAACAGGGGCGGTTCATACGAGCAGTACTCC. Its translation is CASSNRGGSYEQYS.

The table lists this clonotype with many counts. The rearrangement uses TRBV7-9 and TRBJ2-3; 7 nucleotides agree with TRBD2. Germline V gene sequence: CDR1 SEHNR, CDR2 FQNEAQ (reference sequence). The CDR3 covers 16 residues. V shed 6 bases, J shed 6 bases, and the junction held 15 bases outside the gene matches. DNA of the CDR3: TGTGCCAGCAGTCCCTCGGGATACGATAGCGGGGATACGCAGTATTTT. It yields the protein CASSPSGYDSGDTQYF.

The CDR3 reads CASSPGGSGNTIYF. The CDR3, as DNA: TGTGCCAGCAGCCCGGGGGGCTCTGGAAACACCATATATTTT. The rearrangement joins TRBV12-3 or TRBV12-4 to TRBJ1-3; possibly TRBD1 for D (5 bases). V was pared by 6 bases and J by 0 bases, with 9 bases between. The CDR3 loop spans 14 amino acids.

DNA of the CDR3: TGTGCCAGCAGCATAGCATACGAGCAGTACTTC. This gives the protein CASSIAYEQYF. The V gene is TRBV11-2, the J gene TRBJ2-7; no firm D call. Looked up from germline, CDR1 is SGHAT and CDR2 is FQNNGV. This CDR3 has 11 residues. V lost 5 bases, J lost 4 bases, and 6 bases lay in between.

Note on this clonotype: A much larger clone is a single base away; this may be a read error. The chain has TRBV9 and TRBJ2-3; 7 bases fit TRBD1. The V gene's germline CDR1 is SGDLS and CDR2 YYNGEE. The CDR3 has 15 residues. Here the CDR3 DNA reads TGTACCAGCAGCGCCGGGACAGCCTCCACAGATACGCAGTATTTT. It codes for CTSSAGTASTDTQYF.

This clonotype was counted at least ten times. This rearrangement joins TRBV20-1 to TRBJ2-7; weak D call: TRBD1 (6 bases). The CDR3 consists of 13 residues. Trimming cost V 1 base and J 1 base, with 8 bases left between them. Germline V gene lookup returns CDR1 DFQATT and CDR2 SNEGSKA (reference sequence). The CDR3 loop is CSARGGQSYEQYF. CDR3 DNA: TGCAGTGCTAGAGGAGGACAGTCCTACGAGCAGTACTTC.

The table lists this clonotype with a few counts. This may be a read error: a much more frequent sequence differs by one nucleotide. The chain employs TRBV5-3 and TRBJ2-2; 10 nucleotides align to TRBD1. TRBV5-3 counts as an open reading frame of uncertain function. The CDR3 totals 17 residues. CDR3 sequence (DNA): TGTGCCAGCAGCTTGGATCCGGGACAGGGGTTGGCCGGGGAGCTGTTTTTT. As protein: CASSLDPGQGLAGELFF.

Ten or more counts support this clonotype. The V and J genes are TRBV7-9 and TRBJ2-5; perhaps TRBD2 as D (5 bases). The V gene's germline CDR1 is SEHNR and CDR2 FQNEAQ (reference sequence). V was clipped by 2 bases and J by 5 bases, with 9 bases between them. CDR3 length equals 13 residues. The DNA of the CDR3 is TGTGCCAGCAGCTTACTAGCCTCCGAGACCCAGTACTTC. It yields the protein CASSLLASETQYF.

This clonotype was observed many times. This chain uses TRBV4-1 with TRBJ2-7, with TRBD1 matching over 8 bases. V lost 4 bases to trimming and J lost 2 bases; unmatched junction nucleotides: 4. Germline V gene lookup returns CDR1 MGHRA and CDR2 YSYEKL. CDR3 length: 14 amino acids. As DNA, the CDR3 is TGCGCCAGCAGCCGAGGACAGGGCACCTACGAGCAGTACTTC. Its translation: CASSRGQGTYEQYF.

In the case of this clonotype: Given a much more abundant clone one base away, this may be a read error. This chain joins TRBV6-5 and TRBJ1-2, with a possible D match to TRBD1 (5 bases). The CDR3 covers 14 residues. The germline CDR1 and CDR2 sequences are MNHEY and SVGAGI. CDR3 nucleotides: TGTGCCAACAGTTACCAGGGAGCTAACTATGGCTACACCTTC. Its translation is CANSYQGANYGYTF.

A word on this clonotype: A much larger clone lies one base from this, so it may be a read error. The CDR3: CAGSLLGEQYF. CDR3 DNA sequence: TGTGCCGGCAGTTTATTGGGTGAGCAGTACTTC. This chain uses TRBV12-3 or TRBV12-4 with TRBJ2-7; D gene unclear. This CDR3 contains 11 residues.

There are many counts of this clonotype. The chain combines TRBV5-4 with TRBJ2-2, with 7 bases identical to TRBD2. V lost 1 base and J lost 6; bases outside the gene matches: 0. This CDR3 is built from 13 residues. Germline V gene lookup returns CDR1 SGHNT and CDR2 YYREEE (reference sequence). CDR3 coding DNA: TGTGCCAGCAGCTTGACTAGCGCCGGGGAGCTGTTTTTT. This sequence encodes CASSLTSAGELFF.

As for this clonotype: The CDR3 does not close with the conserved phenylalanine or tryptophan, likely indicating a read error. CDR3 nucleotides: TGTGCCAGCAGCTTAGAAGGAGCGGATCCGTCCTACAATGAGCAGTTCTCC. Residues: CASSLEGADPSYNEQFS. The gene calls are TRBV5-3 and TRBJ2-1; maybe TRBD2 (5 bases). TRBV5-3 is recorded as an ORF, its role being uncertain. This CDR3 has 17 residues.

This clonotype was counted at least ten times. The chain combines TRBV4-3 with TRBJ2-1, with 9 nucleotides matching TRBD2. V was clipped by 0 bases and J by 10 bases; unmatched bases: 10. The CDR3 is made up of 16 amino acids. Germline V CDR1 and CDR2: LGHNA, YSLEER. CDR3 region: CASSQDAAGGPGEQFF. Here the CDR3 DNA reads TGCGCCAGCAGCCAAGATGCCGCGGGAGGGCCGGGGGAGCAGTTCTTC.

In its sample, this clonotype was seen many times. The chain recombines TRBV11-2 with TRBJ2-5; D call uncertain. The length of the CDR3 is 13 residues. Trimming cost V 5 bases and J 3 bases, with 10 bases left between them. Germline CDR1 and CDR2: SGHAT and FQNNGV. CDR3 DNA: TGTGCCAGCAGCATGACTCTGAAAGAGACCCAGTACTTC. Its translation: CASSMTLKETQYF.

Worth noting for this clonotype: Being one base from a much bigger clone, this may be a read error. CDR3: CTARDISGSTDTQYF. CDR3 coding DNA: TGCACTGCTCGCGACATTAGCGGGAGCACAGATACGCAGTATTTT. This rearrangement joins TRBV20-1 to TRBJ2-3; 7 bases match TRBD2. The CDR3 totals 15 residues. Germline CDR1 is DFQATT and CDR2 is SNEGSKA (reference sequence).

Notes on this clonotype: This may be a read error: a much more frequent sequence differs by one nucleotide. This chain uses TRBV21-1 with TRBJ2-4; no check of the table's D call, TRBD2, against the DNA was made. TRBV21-1 has pseudogene status. The CDR3 has 17 residues. Here the CDR3 reads CASSKGTSAKAKNIQYF. CDR3 bases: TGTGCCAGCAGCAAAGGGACTTCCGCCAAGGCCAAAAACATTCAGTACTTC.

This clonotype was seen ten or more times. The rearrangement links TRBV4-1 to TRBJ2-1; 10 nucleotides line up with TRBD2. The junction had 14 bases not matched to a gene; V was cut back by 1 base and J by 2 bases. Germline assignment: CDR1 MGHRA and CDR2 YSYEKL. The CDR3 runs 20 residues. CDR3 sequence (DNA): TGCGCCAGCAGCCAAGGCGGGGGAGCGGGAGGGCCCGGGGCCTACAATGAGCAGTTCTTC. This codes for CASSQGGGAGGPGAYNEQFF.

This clonotype was counted at least ten times. The chain recombines TRBV25-1 with TRBJ2-1; no clear D. Trimming left V 0 bases short and J 12 bases short, with 15 bases between. The CDR3 totals 14 residues. Germline V lookup: CDR1 MGHDK, CDR2 SYGVNS. CDR3 DNA sequence: TGTGCCAGCAGTGAATATTCCCAAAGGGAAGGGCAGTTCTTC. Translating it yields CASSEYSQREGQFF.

This clonotype showed up many times. This chain connects TRBV7-6 to TRBJ2-7, with D unclear. The CDR3 extends over 13 amino acids. V gave up 2 bases and J gave up 0 bases, with 5 bases separating them. Germline V gene sequence: CDR1 SGHVS, CDR2 FNYEAQ. The CDR3 DNA sequence: TGTGCCAGCAGCTTAAGTAGCTCCTACGAGCAGTACTTC. This translates into CASSLSSSYEQYF.

This clonotype appeared a single time. It may be a read error: a sequence one base away is much more abundant. V and J are TRBV3-1 and TRBJ2-1; a weak D match, TRBD2 (6 bases). Deletions cut 0 bases from V and 12 bases from J, with 21 bases between. Germline CDR1 LGHDT, CDR2 YNNKEL (reference sequence). This CDR3 is built from 16 residues. The CDR3 protein is CASSQEGGTEGVRQFF. The CDR3 nucleotides read TGTGCCAGCAGCCAAGAGGGAGGAACAGAGGGAGTTCGGCAGTTCTTC.

This clonotype was seen many times. V is TRBV6-6 and J is TRBJ2-1; TRBD2 agrees at 7 bases. The germline gives CDR1 MNHNY, CDR2 SVGAGI (reference sequence). V was pared by 5 bases and J by 2 bases, with 6 bases of the junction left unmatched. The CDR3 totals 15 residues. The CDR3 nucleotides read TGTGCCAGCAGTGTCAAAAGCGGGACCTACAATGAGCAGTTCTTC. It is translated as CASSVKSGTYNEQFF.

At least ten counts were recorded for this clonotype. The chain recombines TRBV24-1 with TRBJ2-3, with 7 bases that match TRBD1. Germline V gene lookup returns CDR1 KGHDR and CDR2 SFDVKD. The CDR3 is made up of 15 amino acids. V was clipped by 7 bases and J by 0 bases; unmatched bases: 6. CDR3 in DNA: TGTGCCACCAGAAGCCGGGACAGCAGCACAGATACGCAGTATTTT. Translation: CATRSRDSSTDTQYF.

On this clonotype: A much bigger clone sits one base away, suggesting this may be a read error. J is TRBJ2-7 and V is TRBV6-5; 8 bases are shared with TRBD1. This CDR3 has 13 residues. Germline assignment: CDR1 MNHEY and CDR2 SVGAGI. The CDR3: CACSYQGAGEQYF. CDR3 sequence (DNA): TGTGCCTGCAGTTACCAGGGGGCAGGTGAGCAGTACTTC.

This clonotype came up many times. This chain links TRBV4-1 with TRBJ2-1, with 8 bases identical to TRBD1. With 4 bases clipped from V and 5 bases from J, the junction kept 10 bases outside the gene matches. CDR3 size: 16 residues. Germline V gives CDR1 MGHRA, CDR2 YSYEKL. The CDR3, as DNA: TGCGCCAGCAGCCCCGCGGGGACAGGCGATAACAATGAGCAGTTCTTC. Translation gives CASSPAGTGDNNEQFF.

As for this clonotype: A read error may be the cause here, since a much bigger clone is one base away. The chain couples TRBV7-6 to TRBJ2-2; maybe TRBD2 (5 bases). The CDR3 has 14 residues. Germline assignment: CDR1 SGHVS and CDR2 FNYEAQ. The CDR3 DNA is TGTGCCAGCAGCTTAGGGAGAAGGACCGGGGAGCTGTCTTTT. Its protein product is CASSLGRRTGELSF.

In its sample, this clonotype was seen many times. The chain links TRBV4-1 to TRBJ1-2; 9 positions agree with TRBD1. This CDR3 comprises 14 residues. Unmatched junction bases numbered 6, after V lost 2 bases and J lost 8 bases. Germline CDR1 reads MGHRA; CDR2 reads YSYEKL. Written as DNA, the CDR3 is TGCGCCAGCAGCCAATCGGGACAGGGTCCCGGCTACACCTTC. This codes for CASSQSGQGPGYTF.

The table lists this clonotype with a few counts. The chain combines TRBV12-5 with TRBJ2-1, with D perhaps matching TRBD1 or TRBD2 (5 bases each). V dropped 1 base and J dropped 10 bases, with 20 bases sitting between them. Germline V gives CDR1 LGHNT, CDR2 FRNRAP. CDR3 length: 16 amino acids. The CDR3 DNA reads TGTGCTAGTGGTTTGGATCTGCAGGGAGTAACCCTCGAGCAGTTCTTC. Translation: CASGLDLQGVTLEQFF.